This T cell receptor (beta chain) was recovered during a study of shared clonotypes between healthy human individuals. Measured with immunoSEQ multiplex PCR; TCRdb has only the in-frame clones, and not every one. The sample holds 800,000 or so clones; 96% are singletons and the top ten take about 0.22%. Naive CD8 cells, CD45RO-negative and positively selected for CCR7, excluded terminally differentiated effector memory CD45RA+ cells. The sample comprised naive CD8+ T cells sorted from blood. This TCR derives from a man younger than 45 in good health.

Here the CDR3 reads CASRDLDSLNTEAFF. CDR3 bases: TGTGCCAGCCGTGATCTCGACAGTCTGAACACTGAAGCTTTCTTT. The rearrangement joins TRBV28 to TRBJ1-1; D possibly corresponds to TRBD1 (5 bases). Germline loops: CDR1 MDHEN, CDR2 SYDVKM. The germline V and J ends were trimmed by 8 bases and 0 bases, with 16 bases remaining between them. The CDR3 loop spans 15 amino acids.